This is a list of T cell receptor beta chains from one sample in a study of radiotherapy plus CTLA-4 blockade in lung cancer. Using immunoSEQ multiplex PCR, the repertoire was profiled, and TCRdb retains in-frame clones only, with some absent. The sample records about 45,000 clones, about 63% being singletons. Material: peripheral blood, obtained from a patient treated with radiotherapy plus ipilimumab. The receptors shown here come from a human donor with non-small cell lung cancer who had a partial response to radiotherapy plus ipilimumab. Both conserved end residues are part of each CDR3. The D gene is left open where the match is weak. Only part of the rows carry a size: once, few, many, or a class if the clone is expanded.

j_call: TRBJ1-1; clone_size: -; v_call: TRBV28; cdr3_length: 16; d_call: TRBD1; cdr3_aa: CASSLPRQGGNTEAFF; cdr3_nt: TGTGCCAGCAGTTTACCTCGACAGGGCGGGAACACTGAAGCTTTCTTT
j_call: TRBJ1-6; clone_size: many; v_call: TRBV10-3; cdr3_length: 15; d_call: TRBD1; cdr3_aa: CAISESGQGNSPLHF; cdr3_nt: TGTGCCATCAGTGAGTCCGGACAGGGTAATTCACCCCTCCACTTT
j_call: TRBJ1-2; clone_size: -; v_call: TRBV7-2; cdr3_length: 14; d_call: -; cdr3_aa: CASSLLGVGYGYTF; cdr3_nt: TGTGCCAGCAGCTTACTAGGAGTTGGATATGGCTACACCTTC
j_call: TRBJ2-2; clone_size: -; v_call: TRBV7-6; cdr3_length: 16; d_call: -; cdr3_aa: CASSLTPNTNTGELFF; cdr3_nt: TGTGCCAGCAGCTTAACTCCAAATACGAACACCGGGGAGCTGTTTTTT
j_call: TRBJ2-7; clone_size: -; v_call: TRBV6-1; cdr3_length: 15; d_call: TRBD2; cdr3_aa: CASSEGRTSGSEQYF; cdr3_nt: TGTGCCAGCAGTGAAGGGAGAACTAGCGGGAGCGAGCAGTACTTC
j_call: TRBJ2-1; clone_size: -; v_call: TRBV7-8; cdr3_length: 15; d_call: -; cdr3_aa: CASSLEQRSTAEQFF; cdr3_nt: TGTGCCAGCAGCTTAGAACAGCGGTCCACCGCTGAGCAGTTCTTC
j_call: TRBJ2-5; clone_size: -; v_call: TRBV7-2; cdr3_length: 14; d_call: -; cdr3_aa: CASSPDRTSETQYF; cdr3_nt: TGTGCCAGCAGCCCGGACAGAACCTCCGAGACCCAGTACTTC
j_call: TRBJ2-3; clone_size: -; v_call: TRBV7-2; cdr3_length: 15; d_call: TRBD2; cdr3_aa: CASSLSGANTDTQYF; cdr3_nt: TGTGCCAGCAGCTTGAGCGGGGCGAACACAGATACGCAGTATTTT
j_call: TRBJ2-7; clone_size: -; v_call: TRBV7-2; cdr3_length: 12; d_call: -; cdr3_aa: CASSGTGYEQYF; cdr3_nt: TGTGCCAGCAGCGGCACGGGTTACGAGCAGTACTTC
j_call: TRBJ1-5; clone_size: -; v_call: TRBV2; cdr3_length: 14; d_call: -; cdr3_aa: CASTSSHSNQPQHF; cdr3_nt: TGTGCCAGCACTTCAAGCCATAGCAATCAGCCCCAGCATTTT
j_call: TRBJ2-5; clone_size: -; v_call: TRBV5-1; cdr3_length: 14; d_call: -; cdr3_aa: CASSLASGEETQYF; cdr3_nt: TGCGCCAGCAGCTTGGCCTCCGGAGAAGAGACCCAGTACTTC
j_call: TRBJ1-1; clone_size: -; v_call: TRBV5-1; cdr3_length: 14; d_call: -; cdr3_aa: CASSLARGETEAFF; cdr3_nt: TGCGCCAGCAGCTTGGCCCGCGGGGAGACTGAAGCTTTCTTT
j_call: TRBJ1-1; clone_size: -; v_call: TRBV10-3; cdr3_length: 16; d_call: -; cdr3_aa: CAISELSQTGNTEAFF; cdr3_nt: TGTGCCATCAGTGAGCTTTCCCAGACAGGGAACACTGAAGCTTTCTTT
j_call: TRBJ2-1; clone_size: -; v_call: TRBV2; cdr3_length: 14; d_call: TRBD2; cdr3_aa: CASSLAGGSNEQFF; cdr3_nt: TGTGCCAGCAGTTTGGCGGGAGGGTCCAATGAGCAGTTCTTC
j_call: TRBJ2-2; clone_size: -; v_call: TRBV9; cdr3_length: 15; d_call: -; cdr3_aa: CASSRAGANTGELFF; cdr3_nt: TGTGCCAGCAGCAGGGCCGGGGCGAACACCGGGGAGCTGTTTTTT
j_call: TRBJ2-5; clone_size: -; v_call: TRBV15; cdr3_length: 13; d_call: -; cdr3_aa: CATSRTQPETQYF; cdr3_nt: TGTGCCACCAGCAGGACTCAACCCGAGACCCAGTACTTC
j_call: TRBJ1-1; clone_size: -; v_call: TRBV19; cdr3_length: 11; d_call: -; cdr3_aa: CASRGAGKAFF; cdr3_nt: TGTGCCAGTAGGGGGGCTGGGAAAGCTTTCTTT
j_call: TRBJ2-1; clone_size: -; v_call: TRBV6-4; cdr3_length: 13; d_call: TRBD1; cdr3_aa: CASSAHRGDEQFF; cdr3_nt: TGTGCCAGCAGTGCCCACAGGGGCGATGAGCAGTTCTTC
j_call: TRBJ1-1; clone_size: medium-sized; v_call: TRBV7-9; cdr3_length: 14; d_call: TRBD1; cdr3_aa: CASSPGGWGTEAFF; cdr3_nt: TGTGCCAGCAGCCCAGGGGGCTGGGGCACTGAAGCTTTCTTT
j_call: TRBJ1-1; clone_size: -; v_call: TRBV19; cdr3_length: 13; d_call: -; cdr3_aa: CASSINWRTEAFF; cdr3_nt: TGTGCCAGTAGTATCAACTGGAGGACTGAAGCTTTCTTT
j_call: TRBJ2-7; clone_size: -; v_call: TRBV13; cdr3_length: 13; d_call: -; cdr3_aa: CASSPPFSYEQYF; cdr3_nt: TGTGCCAGCAGCCCCCCTTTCTCCTACGAGCAGTACTTC
j_call: TRBJ1-2; clone_size: -; v_call: TRBV5-1; cdr3_length: 15; d_call: TRBD1; cdr3_aa: CASSRTRDSPDGYTF; cdr3_nt: TGCGCCAGCAGCCGTACGCGGGACAGTCCGGATGGCTACACCTTC
j_call: TRBJ1-4; clone_size: -; v_call: TRBV6-5; cdr3_length: 14; d_call: TRBD1; cdr3_aa: CASRGGTGYEKLFF; cdr3_nt: TGTGCCAGCAGGGGCGGGACAGGATATGAAAAACTGTTTTTT
j_call: TRBJ1-1; clone_size: -; v_call: TRBV27; cdr3_length: 13; d_call: -; cdr3_aa: CASSQGRGTEAFF; cdr3_nt: TGTGCCAGCAGTCAGGGGAGGGGGACTGAAGCTTTCTTT
j_call: TRBJ2-2; clone_size: -; v_call: TRBV18; cdr3_length: 17; d_call: TRBD1; cdr3_aa: CASSLLPGQGRNGELFF; cdr3_nt: TGTGCCAGCTCACTGCTTCCGGGACAGGGGCGGAACGGGGAGCTGTTTTTT
j_call: TRBJ1-1; clone_size: -; v_call: TRBV19; cdr3_length: 15; d_call: -; cdr3_aa: CASSPPATANTEAFF; cdr3_nt: TGTGCCAGTTCCCCCCCGGCGACAGCGAACACTGAAGCTTTCTTT
j_call: TRBJ2-1; clone_size: -; v_call: TRBV20-1; cdr3_length: 11; d_call: -; cdr3_aa: CSASTSNEQFF; cdr3_nt: TGCAGTGCTTCTACTAGCAATGAGCAGTTCTTC
j_call: TRBJ1-2; clone_size: once; v_call: TRBV6-6; cdr3_length: 15; d_call: -; cdr3_aa: CASSYPSPGGYGYTF; cdr3_nt: TGTGCCAGCAGTTACCCCTCGCCGGGTGGCTATGGCTACACCTTC
j_call: TRBJ1-3; clone_size: -; v_call: TRBV12-5; cdr3_length: 15; d_call: -; cdr3_aa: CASGSGHGLGNTIYF; cdr3_nt: TGTGCTAGTGGTTCTGGTCATGGCCTGGGAAACACCATATATTTT
j_call: TRBJ2-5; clone_size: -; v_call: TRBV5-1; cdr3_length: 14; d_call: -; cdr3_aa: CASSSQTSGETQYF; cdr3_nt: TGCGCCAGCAGCTCCCAAACCAGCGGGGAGACCCAGTACTTC